These 9 T cell receptor beta chains were sequenced from one sample in a study of OX40 agonist ivuxolimab in advanced cancers. Method: immunoSEQ multiplex PCR; TCRdb's copy keeps in-frame clones and lacks some. The sample includes over 70,000 clones, about 86% of them seen just once. The source material was CD4+ or CD8+ T cells sorted from blood, sampled in a trial of the OX40 agonist ivuxolimab. The receptors stem from an adult with an advanced solid tumor such as melanoma, head and neck, liver or kidney cancer.

This chain links TRBV12-5 with TRBJ2-5; no clear D gene. The CDR3 loop spans 13 amino acids. V was pared by 5 bases and J by 2 bases, with 9 bases between. Germline V CDR1 and CDR2: LGHNT, FRNRAP. The CDR3 reads CASGPAWQETQYF. The CDR3, as DNA: TGTGCTAGTGGTCCGGCATGGCAAGAGACCCAGTACTTC. Using reference TRBV12-5 and TRBJ2-5 for the parts outside the CDR3, the full variable domain is DARVTQTPRHKVTEMGQEVTMRCQPILGHNTVFWYRQTMMQGLELLAYFRNRAPLDDSGMPKDRFSAEMPDATLATLKIQPSEPRDSAVYFCASGPAWQETQYFGPGTRLLVL.

The chain is built from TRBV6-1 and TRBJ2-5; 12 bases line up with TRBD2. This CDR3 region has 15 residues. The germline V gene encodes CDR1 MNHNS and CDR2 SASEGT. V trimming: 6 bases; J trimming: 2 bases; junction bases outside the gene matches: 4. This CDR3 is CASRRLAGAQETQYF. CDR3 nucleotide sequence: TGTGCCAGCAGAAGACTAGCGGGGGCTCAAGAGACCCAGTACTTC.

V gene TRBV29-1 combines with J gene TRBJ1-4, with TRBD1 matching 7 bases. The CDR3 runs to 14 residues. After removal of 6 bases from V and 8 bases from J, the junction contained 12 bases not matched to a gene. Germline V CDR1 and CDR2: SQVTM, ANQGSEA. The CDR3 DNA reads as TGCAGCGTGACCGGTAGGACAGGCAACGAAAAACTGTTTTTT. It specifies CSVTGRTGNEKLFF.

The V and J genes are TRBV6-5 and TRBJ1-1, with D tentatively TRBD1 (5 bases). The CDR3 totals 13 residues. CDR1 and CDR2 from the germline V gene are MNHEY and SVGAGI. The ends were cut back, 6 bases at V and 6 bases at J, with 14 bases in the middle. The CDR3 bases are TGTGCCAGCAGCCACGGGGCCGGGGCTGAAGCTTTCTTT. Translating it yields CASSHGAGAEAFF.

This clone was recorded only once. V gene TRBV6-1 combines with J gene TRBJ1-2; 9 nucleotides match TRBD1. The CDR3 contains 15 residues. Trimming removed 4 bases from V and 8 bases from J; junction bases left unmatched: 11. Germline CDR1 reads MNHNS; CDR2 reads SASEGT. CDR3 loop: CASSVFGTGSQGYTF. The DNA of the CDR3 is TGTGCCAGCAGTGTTTTTGGGACAGGGTCTCAAGGCTACACCTTC.

This rearrangement joins TRBV11-2 to TRBJ2-3, with D perhaps TRBD1 or TRBD2 (5 bases each). The CDR3 extends over 15 amino acids. The germline gives CDR1 SGHAT, CDR2 FQNNGV. Between the trimmed V and J ends, which lost 3 bases and 0 bases, there was a span of 10 bases. The CDR3 DNA reads TGTGCCAGCAGCTTGGCCGGGGCCAGCACAGATACGCAGTATTTT. Protein: CASSLAGASTDTQYF.

The rearrangement links TRBV29-1 to TRBJ2-7; TRBD1 might be the D (5 bases). This CDR3 contains 12 residues. V was trimmed by 7 bases and J by 3 bases, leaving 13 bases between them. CDR1 SQVTM and CDR2 ANQGSEA come from the germline V gene. DNA for the CDR3: TGCAGCGCCAGCCAGGGTGGCTACGAGCAGTACTTC. It encodes CSASQGGYEQYF.

The chain joins TRBV10-2 to TRBJ2-7, with TRBD2 identical over 7 bases. Germline-derived CDR1 and CDR2 are WSHSY and SAAADI. This CDR3 has 15 amino acids. After removal of 5 bases from V and 1 base from J, the junction contained 8 bases not matched to a gene. The DNA for the CDR3 is TGCGCCAGCAGTATTGGAGTGGGGGGGTCCTACGAGCAGTACTTC. It specifies CASSIGVGGSYEQYF.

V is TRBV2 and J is TRBJ2-5; D is possibly TRBD2 (5 bases). Germline V lookup: CDR1 SNHLY, CDR2 FYNNEI. The CDR3 has 13 amino acids. Trimming pared 7 bases from V and 7 bases from J, leaving 16 bases between. This chain's CDR3 is CASMDSAAGTQYF. The CDR3 nucleotides are TGTGCCAGCATGGATAGCGCAGCAGGGACCCAGTACTTC.